Listed below are T cell receptor beta chains from one sample, sequenced in a study of control samples from healthy donors and cancer patients. Repertoires were generated with immunoSEQ multiplex PCR, while TCRdb's copy carries only in-frame clones and drops some. The table has 75,000 to 95,000 clones, approximately 91% seen once. Source material: PBMCs. The receptors here all came from a woman between 45 and 65 years old with colorectal cancer. CDR3s include the opening cysteine and the closing phenylalanine or tryptophan.

V gene | CDR3 protein
TRBV7-2 | CASSLQPGPEAFF
TRBV28 | CASSFQVRVRYGYTF
TRBV5-1 | CASSPTGTNTEAFF
TRBV4-3 | CASSQDWGVVRQPQHF
TRBV3-1/TRBV3-2 | CASSRSGLEKLFF
TRBV6-1 | CASSEIYSGLLGAFF
TRBV6-1 | CASSEAQVRGLGYTF
TRBV5-1 | CASKGTSEFDYGYTF
TRBV6-5 | CASSYEGGSWTPLHF
TRBV18 | CASSPLASGNTGELFF
TRBV4-3 | CASSQALQTGDNEKLFF
TRBV7-6 | CASSRRYPGQNTDTQYF
TRBV28 | CASSSPQDRGQETQYF
TRBV7-2 | CASSSLAGNTDTQYF
TRBV10-3 | CAISEFRPGDNSPLHF
TRBV10-3 | CAIRQGDTEAFF
TRBV21-1 | CASSSWDSSTDTQYF
TRBV7-9 | CASSLGQGKETQYF
TRBV19 | CASSIRRFSGANVLTF
TRBV5-6 | CASSSPGLVLTGELFF
TRBV5-6 | CASGLTGTKNIQYF
TRBV6-2/TRBV6-3 | CASSYSGTSADTQYF
TRBV5-4 | CASSLGAGGLQETQYF
TRBV12-5 | CASGPFRVPATLDTEAFF
TRBV12-5 | CASGSWVNTEAFF
TRBV2 | CASSRRSGYTF
TRBV2 | CASRRLYGYTF
TRBV3-1/TRBV3-2 | CASSQSANTEAFF
TRBV3-1/TRBV3-2 | CASSHRRPYQPQHF
TRBV30 | CAWSRRAKNIQYF
TRBV24-1 | CATSGQGGNTGELFF
TRBV19 | CASSAGVHQPQHF
TRBV5-4 | CASSAGAFSTDTQYF
TRBV18 | CASSPSGAITGELFF
TRBV30 | CARKGTGNEKLFF
TRBV3-1/TRBV3-2 | CASSQDTTGGTDTQYF
TRBV10-3 | CAISEANNYGYTF
TRBV6-2/TRBV6-3 | CASSYTTGSQPQHF
TRBV24-1 | CATSDSGQGDTFRFF
TRBV11-3 | CASSLGHGDTDTQYF
TRBV4-1 | CASSSPGLAGGPGRETQYF
TRBV5-6 | CASSLEGYYGYTF
TRBV28 | CASSLGTGINGYTF
TRBV18 | CASSEIKGSSYNSPLHF
TRBV6-2/TRBV6-3 | CASSYSIRQPQHF
TRBV7-2 | CASGRPKTGELFF
TRBV7-3 | CASSLKAGLAGANTGELFF
TRBV18 | CASSPDTDLNTEAFF
TRBV30 | CAWSAGTHQPQHF
TRBV28 | CAIRGRKDTQYF
TRBV4-3 | CASSQVARSGTGELFF
TRBV7-2 | CASSYWGFNYGYTF
TRBV19 | CASRTRTGEGYTF
TRBV5-5 | CASSPTGLMNTEAFF
TRBV19 | CASSITGESNQPQHF
TRBV28 | CASSLFRGQLNGYTF
TRBV7-8 | CASSFLAGGETQYF
TRBV19 | CASSMSLSGAPPSLWGYTF
TRBV2 | CASSEDGLVHDTQYF